This T cell receptor (beta chain) was captured in a study of blood T cell repertoires in COVID-19. This clone was seen a few times. Sequencing was performed with immunoSEQ multiplex PCR; in TCRdb, only in-frame clones are kept and a portion is missing. The sample lists about 130,000 clones; about four fifths were seen once. The CDR3 is made up of 11 amino acids. The germline gives CDR1 SGHRS, CDR2 YFSETQ. Unmatched junction bases numbered 2, after V lost 4 bases and J lost 8 bases. This chain joins TRBV5-1 and TRBJ1-1; 7 bases line up with TRBD1. The sequencing input was peripheral blood. This receptor was taken from a man aged 80 or over with acute or convalescent COVID-19. The CDR3 sequence: CASSMGQEAFF. CDR3 DNA: TGCGCCAGCAGCATGGGACAGGAAGCTTTCTTT.